This section outlines one TCR beta chain sequence together with its context. Its target is unknown. The CDR3 totals 15 residues. Trimming removed 2 bases from V and 5 bases from J, with 10 bases in between. Germline CDR1 is SEHNR and CDR2 is FQNEAQ (reference sequence). The data were taken from a study of response to subunit inactivated influenza vaccine. General observations from the study: With each seasonal influenza vaccination, the authors suggested, few new T cells are recruited.

TCRdb re-called the RT-PCR reads with MiXCR, one entry per CDR3 protein. The data hold roughly 290,000 distinct CDR3 sequences, with less than 25% observed a single time. The source of this sequence is a man between 45 and 75 years old who received an inactivated influenza vaccine. This rearrangement joins TRBV7-9 to TRBJ1-6, with D maybe TRBD1 (5 bases). This specimen was PBMCs from blood, taken about 20 months after vaccination. CDR3 sequence reads: CASSLRGNNNSPLHF. The CDR3 nucleotides read TGTGCCAGCAGCTTACGGGGGAACAATAATTCACCCCTCCACTTT.